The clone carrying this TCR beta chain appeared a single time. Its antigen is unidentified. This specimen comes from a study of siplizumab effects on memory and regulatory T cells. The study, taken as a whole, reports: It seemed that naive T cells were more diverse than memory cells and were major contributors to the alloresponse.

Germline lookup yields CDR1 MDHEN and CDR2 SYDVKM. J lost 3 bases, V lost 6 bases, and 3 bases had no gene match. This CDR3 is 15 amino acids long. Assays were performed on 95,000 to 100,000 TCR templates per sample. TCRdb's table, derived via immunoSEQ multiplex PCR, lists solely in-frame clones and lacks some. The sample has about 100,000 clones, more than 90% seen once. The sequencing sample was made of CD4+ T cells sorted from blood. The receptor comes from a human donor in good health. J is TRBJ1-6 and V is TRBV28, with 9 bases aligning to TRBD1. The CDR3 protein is CASRGQGFYNSPLHF. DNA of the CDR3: TGTGCCAGCAGGGGACAGGGCTTCTATAATTCACCCCTCCACTTT.